The 21 T cell receptor beta chains presented below share a single source sample, sequenced in a study of shared clonotypes between healthy human individuals. Measured with immunoSEQ multiplex PCR; TCRdb has only the in-frame clones, and not every one. Among 2,500,000 or so clones, 93% were seen once, and the ten largest hold around 0.37%. The sample comprised naive CD4+ T cells from PBMCs. The subset here: CD45RA+ positively selected. The receptors shown here come from a man younger than 30 in good health. Some clones in this sample may be carry-over from other donors' samples.

This rearrangement joins TRBV2 to TRBJ2-4, with D possibly being TRBD1 or TRBD2 (6 bases each). V was pared by 2 bases and J by 0 bases, with 23 bases between. Per the germline V gene, CDR1 is SNHLY and CDR2 is FYNNEI. CDR3 length equals 20 residues. CDR3 nucleotides: TGTGCCAGCAGTGAAAGGGGGGCAGGTCGCCCGGTTCTAGCCAAAAACATTCAGTACTTC. Its protein is CASSERGAGRPVLAKNIQYF.

On this clone: Relative to the germline gene, one junction end is altered; a read error may explain this. The chain has TRBV5-1 and TRBJ2-2; D might be TRBD1 (5 bases). The CDR3 runs to 14 residues. Germline values: CDR1 SGHRS, CDR2 YFSETQ. The CDR3 DNA reads TGCGCCAGCGGAAGAGAGGCAGGGCTCCAGTCCCTTTCTTTT. Translating it yields CASGREAGLQSLSF.

The chain uses TRBV10-3 and TRBJ2-5; D remains ambiguous. The germline V gene has CDR1 ENHRY and CDR2 SYGVKD. Trimming shortened V by 7 bases and J by 2 bases, and 8 bases separated the two germline ends. The CDR3 extends over 12 amino acids. CDR3 region: CAITGYQETQYF. CDR3 DNA sequence: TGTGCCATCACTGGGTATCAAGAGACCCAGTACTTC.

V is TRBV15 and J is TRBJ1-2; D unresolved. Germline CDR1 and CDR2: LNHNV and YYDKDF (reference sequence). With 1 base removed from V and 2 bases from J, the gap between germline ends came to 14 bases. This CDR3 region has 16 residues. The CDR3 region has the DNA TGTGCCACCAGCAGAGGGAGAGGGCCCTGGAACTATGGCTACACCTTC. This codes for CATSRGRGPWNYGYTF.

This clone was detected once. This sample also contains other DNA sequences that code for the same CDR3. DNA for the CDR3: TGTGCCAGCAGCCCCGCGGGGGGCACAGATACGCAGTATTTT. Protein product: CASSPAGGTDTQYF. The chain has TRBV28 and TRBJ2-3; TRBD2 aligns across 7 bases. J gave up 1 base and V 6 bases, and 4 bases lay outside the gene matches. This CDR3 is built from 14 residues. Germline assignment: CDR1 MDHEN and CDR2 SYDVKM.

V gene TRBV7-8 combines with J gene TRBJ2-2; tentatively, D is TRBD1 or TRBD2 (5 bases each). The germline V gene encodes CDR1 SGHVS and CDR2 FQNEAQ. This CDR3 contains 16 residues. Trimming pared 2 bases from V and 6 bases from J, leaving 16 bases between. This CDR3 is CASSLFFGDLAGELFF. The DNA for the CDR3 is TGTGCCAGCAGCTTATTTTTTGGGGACCTGGCCGGGGAGCTGTTTTTT.

V gene TRBV7-2 combines with J gene TRBJ2-1; D remains ambiguous. The germline V and J ends were trimmed by 8 bases and 2 bases, with 16 bases remaining between them. The CDR3 contains 15 residues. CDR1 and CDR2 (germline): SGHTA, FQGNSA. As DNA, the CDR3 is TGTGCCAGCCGGAGCCAGGTTGGTACCTACAATGAGCAGTTCTTC. This translates into CASRSQVGTYNEQFF.

The gene calls are TRBV5-1 and TRBJ1-1, with D tentatively TRBD1 (6 bases). CDR3 length: 14 residues. From germline, CDR1 is SGHRS and CDR2 YFSETQ. With 4 bases removed from V and 5 bases from J, the gap between germline ends came to 15 bases. CDR3 residues: CASSPATGWTEAFF. The CDR3 DNA is TGCGCCAGCAGCCCGGCAACAGGGTGGACTGAAGCTTTCTTT.

As to this clone: At one end the junction does not follow the germline gene, possibly because of a read error. V is TRBV19 and J is TRBJ2-5; 8 bases fit TRBD1. The CDR3 consists of 15 residues. Per the germline V gene, CDR1 is LNHDA and CDR2 is SQIVND (reference sequence). CDR3 in DNA: TGTGCCAGTAGTACCCGGACAGGGCTCAGGGAGACCCACTACTTC. Translating gives CASSTRTGLRETHYF.

This chain joins TRBV9 and TRBJ1-1; D is ambiguous. This CDR3 is built from 15 residues. V gave up 6 bases and J gave up 0 bases, with 15 bases separating them. Germline CDR1 SGDLS, CDR2 YYNGEE. CDR3 DNA sequence: TGTGCCAGCAACGGTGGACGGTCCATGAACACTGAAGCTTTCTTT. Translating gives CASNGGRSMNTEAFF.

Points on this clone: The sample has other DNA sequences that encode this CDR3 too. V and J are TRBV7-3 and TRBJ1-1, with D unclear. The V gene's germline CDR1 is SGHTA and CDR2 FQGTGA. The V end was cut by 4 bases, the J end by 1 base, with 7 bases between. The CDR3 is 13 residues long. CDR3: CASSSDANTEAFF. DNA of the CDR3: TGTGCCAGCAGCTCCGACGCGAACACTGAAGCTTTCTTT.

The V and J genes are TRBV27 and TRBJ2-1; 9 nucleotides align to TRBD2. Germline values: CDR1 MNHEY, CDR2 SMNVEV (reference sequence). Unmatched junction bases numbered 12, after V lost 8 bases and J lost 7 bases. The CDR3 extends over 15 amino acids. Here the CDR3 DNA reads TGTGCCAGCCATCGGGGGCTAGCGGGATCAAATGAGCAGTTCTTC. Residues: CASHRGLAGSNEQFF.

The chain recombines TRBV6-5 with TRBJ1-5; 10 bases are a match to TRBD1. V gave up 6 bases and J gave up 7 bases; unmatched junction bases: 9. Germline V gene data show CDR1 as MNHEY and CDR2 as SVGAGI. The CDR3 contains 15 residues. CDR3 nucleotides: TGTGCCAGCAGCTCCGGACAGGGGGAAGGACAGCCCCAGCATTTT. The encoded protein is CASSSGQGEGQPQHF.

CDR3 amino acids: CASSVEGERDFGETQYF. The CDR3 DNA is TGTGCCAGCAGCGTAGAGGGTGAGCGGGATTTCGGAGAGACCCAGTACTTC. The V gene is TRBV9, the J gene TRBJ2-5; 7 bases fit TRBD2. The CDR3 sequence is 17 residues long. The V and J ends lost 0 bases and 4 bases, in that order; junction bases with no gene match: 12. Germline V gene sequence: CDR1 SGDLS, CDR2 YYNGEE.

The J gene is TRBJ2-7, the V gene TRBV5-1; either TRBD1 or TRBD2 may supply D (6 bases each). V lost 7 bases, J lost 2 bases, and 16 bases lay in between. Germline V CDR1 and CDR2: SGHRS, YFSETQ. This CDR3 comprises 14 residues. CDR3 residues: CASRKGGATYEQYF. The CDR3 DNA is TGCGCCAGCCGGAAGGGGGGCGCTACCTACGAGCAGTACTTC. The variable domain in full, with the rest retrieved from reference TRBV5-1 and TRBJ2-7, is KAGVTQTPRYLIKTRGQQVTLSCSPISGHRSVSWYQQTPGQGLQFLFEYFSETQRNKGNFPGRFSGRQFSNSRSEMNVSTLELGDSALYLCASRKGGATYEQYFGPGTRLTVT.

The genes are TRBV5-1 and TRBJ2-1, with D maybe TRBD2 (5 bases). V shed 4 bases and J shed 6 bases, with 11 bases lying between them. The CDR3 has 13 residues. Germline CDR1 reads SGHRS; CDR2 reads YFSETQ. The CDR3 protein is CASSAGLSNEQFF. The CDR3 DNA is TGCGCCAGCAGCGCCGGACTGTCCAATGAGCAGTTCTTC.

The chain couples TRBV2 to TRBJ2-2, with D tentatively TRBD2 (6 bases). CDR1 and CDR2 from the germline V gene are SNHLY and FYNNEI. The V gene lost 6 bases and the J gene lost 5 bases, with 19 bases spanning the gap. This CDR3 has 16 residues. The CDR3 DNA sequence: TGTGCCAGCAGAATACCGGGAGCTGGGGCGACCGGGGAGCTGTTTTTT. It encodes CASRIPGAGATGELFF.

As regards this clone: In the same sample, other DNA sequences code for this CDR3. This chain links TRBV5-1 with TRBJ2-5; D gene uncertain. The length of the CDR3 is 13 residues. Per germline, CDR1 SGHRS and CDR2 YFSETQ. The ends were cut back, 0 bases at V and 4 bases at J, with 7 bases in the middle. CDR3 coding DNA: TGCGCCAGCAGCTTGGGTGGCGCAGAGACCCAGTACTTC. It translates to CASSLGGAETQYF.

The chain couples TRBV28 to TRBJ2-1, with D uncertain. Trimming took off 2 bases at V and 7 bases at J, with 18 bases between the two ends. Germline V lookup: CDR1 MDHEN, CDR2 SYDVKM. The CDR3 is 16 amino acids. The CDR3 here is CASSLTLVSLGNEQFF. Here the CDR3 DNA reads TGTGCCAGCAGTTTAACCTTGGTGTCCCTAGGGAATGAGCAGTTCTTC.

For this clone: Other DNA sequences within the sample encode an identical CDR3. This sequence joins TRBV5-1 and TRBJ2-5; the match to TRBD2 covers 7 bases. With 2 bases clipped from V and 4 bases from J, the junction kept 5 bases outside the gene matches. In germline, CDR1 is SGHRS, CDR2 YFSETQ. This CDR3 spans 14 amino acids. The CDR3 DNA reads as TGCGCCAGCAGCTTAGCTACGGGAGGAGAGACCCAGTACTTC. It specifies CASSLATGGETQYF.

The chain employs TRBV19 and TRBJ2-3; maybe TRBD1 (6 bases). This CDR3 has 13 amino acids. CDR1 and CDR2 from the germline V gene are LNHDA and SQIVND (reference sequence). The CDR3 sequence is CATGVRGTDTQYF. The CDR3, as DNA: TGTGCAACTGGCGTTAGGGGGACAGATACGCAGTATTTT.